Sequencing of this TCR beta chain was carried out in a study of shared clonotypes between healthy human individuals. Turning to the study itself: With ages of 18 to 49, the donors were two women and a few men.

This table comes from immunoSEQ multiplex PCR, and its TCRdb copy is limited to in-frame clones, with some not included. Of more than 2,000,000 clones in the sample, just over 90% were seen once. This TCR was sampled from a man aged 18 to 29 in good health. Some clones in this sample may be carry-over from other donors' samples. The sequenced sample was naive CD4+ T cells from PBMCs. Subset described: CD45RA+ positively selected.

Written as DNA, the CDR3 is TGCGCCAGCAGCTTGAGGCTTCGAGGGGACACAGATACGCAGTATTTT. Translation: CASSLRLRGDTDTQYF. V usage is TRBV5-1 and J usage is TRBJ2-3; D tentatively reads TRBD1 or TRBD2 (5 bases each). V lost 1 base to trimming and J lost 2 bases, with 14 bases between them. This CDR3 contains 16 residues. Germline-derived CDR1 and CDR2 are SGHRS and YFSETQ. Full variable domain (remainder filled in from reference TRBV5-1 and TRBJ2-3): KAGVTQTPRYLIKTRGQQVTLSCSPISGHRSVSWYQQTPGQGLQFLFEYFSETQRNKGNFPGRFSGRQFSNSRSEMNVSTLELGDSALYLCASSLRLRGDTDTQYFGPGTRLTVL.